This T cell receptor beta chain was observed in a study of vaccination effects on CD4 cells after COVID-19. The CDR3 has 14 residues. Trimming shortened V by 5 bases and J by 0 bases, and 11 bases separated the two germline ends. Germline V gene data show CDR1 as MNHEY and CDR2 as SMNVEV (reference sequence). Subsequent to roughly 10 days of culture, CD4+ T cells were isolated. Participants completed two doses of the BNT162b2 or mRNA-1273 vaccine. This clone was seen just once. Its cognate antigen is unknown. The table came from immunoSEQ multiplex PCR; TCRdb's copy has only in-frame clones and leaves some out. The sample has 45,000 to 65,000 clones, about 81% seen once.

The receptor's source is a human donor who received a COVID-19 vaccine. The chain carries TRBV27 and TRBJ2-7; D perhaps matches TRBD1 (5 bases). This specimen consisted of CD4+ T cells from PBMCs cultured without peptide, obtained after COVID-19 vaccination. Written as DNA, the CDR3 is TGTGCCAGCAGTCAGACAGTGCCCTCCTACGAGCAGTACTTC. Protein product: CASSQTVPSYEQYF.